These T cell receptor beta chains were read from a single sample in a study of shared clonotypes between healthy human individuals. Measured with immunoSEQ multiplex PCR; TCRdb has only the in-frame clones, and not every one. The data show just over 2,000,000 clones, 90% to 95% seen once. The sequencing sample was made of naive CD4+ T cells sorted from blood. These receptors originate from a man between 18 and 29 years old in good health. Each CDR3 is given with its conserved first and last residue. A D gene is named only where the DNA matches it firmly. Size tells how often a clone was seen (once, few, many) or the class of an expanded clone, and some rows leave it out.

d_gene: TRBD2; abundance: NA; j_gene: TRBJ2-1; v_gene: TRBV30; CDR3aa: CAWSRLAGGYNEQFF; CDR3nt: TGTGCCTGGAGTAGATTAGCGGGAGGTTACAATGAGCAGTTCTTC
d_gene: NA; abundance: NA; j_gene: TRBJ2-3; v_gene: TRBV5-1; CDR3aa: CASSLAGDTDTQYF; CDR3nt: TGCGCCAGCAGCTTGGCAGGGGACACAGATACGCAGTATTTT
d_gene: NA; abundance: NA; j_gene: TRBJ1-5; v_gene: TRBV10-2; CDR3aa: CASRRTDGDNQPQHF; CDR3nt: TGCGCCAGCAGGCGGACAGACGGGGACAATCAGCCCCAGCATTTT
d_gene: TRBD1; abundance: NA; j_gene: TRBJ2-7; v_gene: TRBV7-9; CDR3aa: CASSLVSVGTGSGEQYF; CDR3nt: TGTGCCAGCAGCTTAGTGTCTGTAGGGACAGGGTCGGGCGAGCAGTACTTC
d_gene: NA; abundance: NA; j_gene: TRBJ1-2; v_gene: TRBV19; CDR3aa: CASSISGTSGYTF; CDR3nt: TGTGCCAGTAGCATCTCGGGGACATCGGGCTACACCTTC
d_gene: NA; abundance: NA; j_gene: TRBJ1-5; v_gene: TRBV10-2; CDR3aa: CASSESGNQPQHF; CDR3nt: TGCGCCAGCAGTGAGTCGGGCAATCAGCCCCAGCATTTT
d_gene: TRBD1; abundance: NA; j_gene: TRBJ2-7; v_gene: TRBV6-1; CDR3aa: CASITGTVRDEQYF; CDR3nt: TGTGCCAGCATAACCGGGACAGTCCGGGACGAGCAGTACTTC
d_gene: NA; abundance: NA; j_gene: TRBJ2-7; v_gene: TRBV6-1; CDR3aa: CASSLQRSYEQYF; CDR3nt: TGTGCCAGCAGCTTACAGCGATCCTACGAGCAGTACTTC
d_gene: NA; abundance: few; j_gene: TRBJ1-6; v_gene: TRBV7-2; CDR3aa: CASSQNSPLHF; CDR3nt: TGTGCCAGCAGCCAAAATTCACCCCTCCACTTT
d_gene: NA; abundance: NA; j_gene: TRBJ1-1; v_gene: TRBV6-6; CDR3aa: CASSQQPEAFF; CDR3nt: TGTGCCAGCAGTCAACAGCCTGAAGCTTTCTTT
d_gene: TRBD2; abundance: NA; j_gene: TRBJ2-5; v_gene: TRBV6-1; CDR3aa: CASSTTSGAETQYF; CDR3nt: TGTGCCAGCAGTACGACTAGCGGGGCGGAGACCCAGTACTTC
d_gene: TRBD1; abundance: once; j_gene: TRBJ1-5; v_gene: TRBV4-1; CDR3aa: CASSQAGTGVFNQPQHF; CDR3nt: TGCGCCAGCAGCCAGGCCGGGACAGGAGTGTTCAATCAGCCCCAGCATTTT
d_gene: TRBD2; abundance: NA; j_gene: TRBJ2-3; v_gene: TRBV6-1; CDR3aa: CASSEQLASGGTDTQYF; CDR3nt: TGTGCCAGCAGTGAACAGCTGGCTAGCGGGGGCACAGATACGCAGTATTTT
d_gene: NA; abundance: NA; j_gene: TRBJ2-3; v_gene: TRBV18; CDR3aa: CASSPLSVSTDTQYF; CDR3nt: TGTGCCAGCTCACCCCTTAGCGTTAGCACAGATACGCAGTATTTT
d_gene: NA; abundance: NA; j_gene: TRBJ2-3; v_gene: TRBV10-3; CDR3aa: CATREAGDTQYF; CDR3nt: TGTGCCACCCGGGAAGCGGGAGATACGCAGTATTTT
d_gene: NA; abundance: NA; j_gene: TRBJ2-5; v_gene: TRBV2; CDR3aa: CASRLKSLEETQYF; CDR3nt: TGTGCCAGCAGGCTGAAGAGCCTTGAAGAGACCCAGTACTTC
d_gene: NA; abundance: NA; j_gene: TRBJ2-7; v_gene: TRBV7-2; CDR3aa: CASSLDGQHTREQYF; CDR3nt: TGTGCCAGCAGCTTAGATGGACAGCACACGCGCGAGCAGTACTTC
d_gene: NA; abundance: NA; j_gene: TRBJ2-7; v_gene: TRBV5-6; CDR3aa: CASSSFRSGLAYF; CDR3nt: TGTGCCAGCAGCTCATTCCGGAGTGGGCTTGCGTACTTC
d_gene: NA; abundance: once; j_gene: TRBJ1-6; v_gene: TRBV18; CDR3aa: CASSPTAPWPLHF; CDR3nt: TGTGCCAGCTCACCGACGGCCCCCTGGCCCCTCCACTTT
d_gene: NA; abundance: NA; j_gene: TRBJ2-3; v_gene: TRBV6-1; CDR3aa: CASSEREDTQYF; CDR3nt: TGTGCCAGCAGTGAAAGGGAAGATACGCAGTATTTT
d_gene: NA; abundance: NA; j_gene: TRBJ1-2; v_gene: TRBV5-4; CDR3aa: CASSLSTNYGYTF; CDR3nt: TGTGCCAGCAGCTTGTCAACTAACTATGGCTACACCTTC
d_gene: TRBD2; abundance: NA; j_gene: TRBJ2-1; v_gene: TRBV7-2; CDR3aa: CASSRPERGISYNEQFF; CDR3nt: TGTGCCAGCAGCCGTCCGGAGCGGGGGATATCCTACAATGAGCAGTTCTTC
d_gene: NA; abundance: NA; j_gene: TRBJ2-3; v_gene: TRBV5-6; CDR3aa: CASSLAQGRADTQYF; CDR3nt: TGTGCCAGCAGCTTGGCACAGGGTAGGGCAGATACGCAGTATTTT
d_gene: NA; abundance: NA; j_gene: TRBJ2-3; v_gene: TRBV6-5; CDR3aa: CASSYSSSSGTDTQYF; CDR3nt: TGTGCCAGCAGTTACTCTTCTAGCTCGGGCACAGATACGCAGTATTTT
d_gene: NA; abundance: NA; j_gene: TRBJ1-1; v_gene: TRBV7-9; CDR3aa: CASSLGSNTEAFF; CDR3nt: TGTGCCAGCAGCTTAGGGTCCAACACTGAAGCTTTCTTT